This T cell receptor beta chain was recovered during a study of shared clonotypes between healthy human individuals. Study-wide context: The study used three CD4 naive, three CD4 memory, two CD8 naive and one CD8 memory plate per donor.

Per germline, CDR1 SEHNR and CDR2 FQNEAQ (reference sequence). The CDR3 has 19 residues. V dropped 4 bases and J dropped 0; count of bases not matched to a gene: 15. TCRdb's copy holds only in-frame clones and misses some; the assay was immunoSEQ multiplex PCR. The sample shows about 2,100,000 clones, 85% to 95% of them seen only once. The naive CD8 fraction comprised CD45RO-negative cells positively selected for CCR7 and excluded terminally differentiated effector memory CD45RA+ cells. This chain joins TRBV7-9 and TRBJ2-4, with 7 bases that match TRBD1. This TCR came from a young man in good health. Some clones in this sample may be carry-over from other donors' samples. Sequences were obtained from naive CD8+ T cells from PBMCs. The chain's CDR3 is CASSSRDRYGELAKNIQYF. The CDR3 DNA sequence: TGTGCCAGCAGCTCCCGGGACAGATACGGCGAACTAGCCAAAAACATTCAGTACTTC.